The 8 T cell receptor beta chains reported below all come from one sample, sequenced in a study of cytomegalovirus exposure and HLA in healthy donors. The PCR made use of 60 Vbeta and 13 Jbeta primers. Assay: immunoSEQ multiplex PCR; the TCRdb copy retains only in-frame clones and omits some. The sample gives 95,000 to 150,000 clones, 60% to 85% of which show up once; 2.7% is in the top ten. The material sequenced was PBMCs. These receptor sequences come from a woman aged 40 to 49 in good health and CMV-seropositive.

J is TRBJ1-5 and V is TRBV27, with a possible D match to TRBD1 (5 bases). Trimming took off 3 bases at V and 6 bases at J, with 6 bases between the two ends. Per the germline V gene, CDR1 is MNHEY and CDR2 is SMNVEV (reference sequence). This CDR3 region has 12 residues. The CDR3 protein is CASSFGGQPQHF. The CDR3 DNA follows: TGTGCCAGCAGTTTCGGGGGTCAGCCCCAGCATTTT.

The chain employs TRBV30 and TRBJ2-7, with D unresolved. From germline, CDR1 is GTSNPN and CDR2 SVGIG (reference sequence). Trimming pared 1 base from V and 4 bases from J, leaving 17 bases between. The CDR3 is 15 amino acids. The CDR3 loop reads CAWSGRVSWSYEQYF. The CDR3 DNA reads as TGTGCCTGGAGTGGCCGTGTTAGCTGGTCTTACGAGCAGTACTTC.

The rearrangement links TRBV29-1 to TRBJ2-7, with D perhaps TRBD1 (5 bases). Germline CDR1 SQVTM, CDR2 ANQGSEA. Trimming took off 4 bases at V and 0 bases at J, with 10 bases between the two ends. This CDR3 has 13 residues. Here the CDR3 reads CSVGYRSSYEQYF. As DNA, the CDR3 is TGCAGCGTTGGCTACAGGAGCTCCTACGAGCAGTACTTC.

The rearrangement uses TRBV10-2 and TRBJ1-1, with D perhaps matching TRBD1 (6 bases). V was pared by 6 bases and J by 4 bases, with 12 bases between. The germline CDR1 and CDR2 sequences are WSHSY and SAAADI. The CDR3 has 13 amino acids. The CDR3 bases are TGCGCCAGCAGCGTCGGACAGTCCACTGAAGCTTTCTTT. Its protein is CASSVGQSTEAFF.

The rearrangement uses TRBV15 and TRBJ2-5, with 8 bases fitting TRBD2. J lost 4 bases, V lost 3 bases, and 10 bases had no gene match. This CDR3 is built from 16 residues. CDR1 is LNHNV, CDR2 YYDKDF, per germline (reference sequence). CDR3 coding DNA: TGTGCCACCAGCAGGGGACCTGCGGGGGGAAGAGAGACCCAGTACTTC. It is translated as CATSRGPAGGRETQYF.

The rearrangement uses TRBV10-3 and TRBJ2-1; 10 bases fit TRBD1. This CDR3 is built from 15 residues. V lost 6 bases and J lost 7; bases outside the gene matches: 9. Germline CDR1 is ENHRY and CDR2 is SYGVKD. CDR3 coding DNA: TGTGCCATCAGACCCGGGACAGGGGCGCCGAATGAGCAGTTCTTC. It encodes CAIRPGTGAPNEQFF.

A word on this clone: Its ends do not fully match the called genes, so a read error is possible. This same CDR3 is encoded by further DNA sequences in the sample. J is TRBJ1-6 and V is TRBV5-4; unclear D gene. CDR1 and CDR2 from the germline V gene are SGHNT and YYREEE (reference sequence). The CDR3 runs to 16 residues. The CDR3 nucleotides are TGTGCCAGCAGCTTGATGATTACTGGTGATAATTCCCCCCTCCACTTT. It is translated as CASSLMITGDNSPLHF.

The chain is built from TRBV7-3 and TRBJ2-1, with 10 bases aligning to TRBD2. Per germline, CDR1 SGHTA and CDR2 FQGTGA. The CDR3 runs 15 residues. Losses at the gene ends were 5 bases for V and 5 bases for J; bases not matched to a gene: 6. The DNA for the CDR3 is TGTGCCAGCAGCCCCAGCGGGAGGGCCGACAATGAGCAGTTCTTC. It specifies CASSPSGRADNEQFF. The entire variable domain, with the rest obtained from reference TRBV7-3 and TRBJ2-1, is as follows: GAGVSQTPSNKVTEKGKYVELRCDPISGHTALYWYRQSLGQGPEFLIYFQGTGAADDSGLPNDRFFAVRPEGSVSTLKIQRTERGDSAVYLCASSPSGRADNEQFFGPGTRLTVL.